This T cell receptor beta chain was obtained from a study of T cell repertoires in cytomegalovirus infection. Study at large: Public TCR beta signatures marked donors with CMV infection and the matching HLA. General observations from the study: Summed frequency of shared TCR beta families picked out CMV carriers who also had the relevant HLA. Dominating the ex vivo response were HLA-C-restricted CMV-specific TCR beta clonotypes.

On this clonotype itself: What it binds is unknown.

TCRdb re-analysed the reads in MiXCR, keeping a single row per CDR3 protein. The repertoire consists of some 350,000 distinct CDR3 sequences, with around a sixth occurring once and the leading ten covering 7.5% to 9%. Deletions cut 3 bases from V and 10 bases from J, with 16 bases between. The germline V gene encodes CDR1 LNHDA and CDR2 SQIVND (reference sequence). This CDR3 is 14 amino acids long. This chain joins TRBV19 and TRBJ2-1; TRBD2 might be the D (5 bases). The sequence came from a human donor in good health (CMV status not recorded). Some clones in this sample may be carry-over from other donors' samples. The sequenced material came from PBMCs. The CDR3 DNA sequence: TGTGCCAGTAGTATGCTCTCGGGGTTTGGGGAGCAGTTCTTC. Translation: CASSMLSGFGEQFF.